This T cell receptor beta chain emerged from a study of T cell changes during pregnancy in multiple sclerosis. The repertoire was sequenced with immunoSEQ multiplex PCR; TCRdb's copy has only in-frame clones and lacks some. This repertoire shows about 72,000 clones, less than 95% found once; its top ten account for around 0.86%. Trimming removed 6 bases from V and 2 bases from J; junction bases left unmatched: 6. The germline gives CDR1 ENHRY, CDR2 SYGVKD. The CDR3 has 14 residues. This receptor was obtained from a female donor with multiple sclerosis, enrolled in a pregnancy study. This specimen consisted of peripheral blood, obtained in the second trimester of pregnancy. This chain joins TRBV10-3 and TRBJ1-2; 7 bases map to TRBD1. CDR3 in amino acids: CAIRKGQINYGYTF. The CDR3, as DNA: TGTGCCATCAGGAAGGGACAGATCAACTATGGCTACACCTTC.